Presented here are 20 T cell receptor beta chains from one specimen sequenced in a study of control samples from healthy donors and cancer patients. The data were produced by immunoSEQ multiplex PCR, yet TCRdb's version contains in-frame clones alone and is incomplete. The table lists almost 85,000 clones, 94% of them singletons. Sample: blood. These receptors all come from a woman aged 18-29 years in good health.

In the case of this clone: Other nucleotide sequences from this sample produce the same CDR3. This chain uses TRBV5-1 with TRBJ1-1; D is perhaps TRBD1 (5 bases). The V gene lost 3 bases and the J gene lost 0 bases, with 9 bases spanning the gap. The CDR3 spans 14 residues. The germline V gene has CDR1 SGHRS and CDR2 YFSETQ. As DNA, the CDR3 is TGCGCCAGCAGCTCTACAGGTTTGAACACTGAAGCTTTCTTT. It is translated as CASSSTGLNTEAFF. Full variable domain (rest looked up from reference TRBV5-1 and TRBJ1-1): KAGVTQTPRYLIKTRGQQVTLSCSPISGHRSVSWYQQTPGQGLQFLFEYFSETQRNKGNFPGRFSGRQFSNSRSEMNVSTLELGDSALYLCASSSTGLNTEAFFGQGTRLTVV.

The rearrangement links TRBV4-3 to TRBJ2-7; either TRBD1 or TRBD2 may supply D (7 bases each). The V gene's germline CDR1 is LGHNA and CDR2 YSLEER. The CDR3 consists of 17 residues. The V end lost 4 bases, the J end lost 7 bases, and 26 bases lay between the germline ends. CDR3: CASSRFYRGGDLEEQYF. CDR3 bases: TGCGCCAGCAGCCGATTCTACAGGGGAGGGGACTTGGAGGAGCAGTACTTC.

The rearrangement uses TRBV2 and TRBJ1-3; the D gene is possibly TRBD1 (5 bases). CDR3 length equals 14 residues. Deletions cut 5 bases from V and 0 bases from J, with 8 bases between. Germline V gene sequence: CDR1 SNHLY, CDR2 FYNNEI. The CDR3 coding sequence is TGTGCCAGCAGTACAGGAGCCTCTGGAAACACCATATATTTT. This sequence encodes CASSTGASGNTIYF.

This chain uses TRBV6-4 with TRBJ2-3; D is uncertain. The CDR3 is 16 amino acids. Trimming cost V 0 bases and J 2 bases, with 12 bases left between them. Germline V gene sequence: CDR1 MRHNA, CDR2 SNTAGT. The CDR3: CASSDSGSFPTDTQYF. The CDR3 coding sequence is TGTGCCAGCAGTGACTCCGGTTCATTCCCCACAGATACGCAGTATTTT.

The gene calls are TRBV28 and TRBJ2-7; D gene ambiguous. CDR3 length equals 12 residues. The germline V and J ends were trimmed by 8 bases and 3 bases, with 11 bases remaining between them. Germline loops: CDR1 MDHEN, CDR2 SYDVKM. As DNA, the CDR3 is TGTGCCAGCCAGGCAGTCGGCTACGAGCAGTACTTC. Translated, it gives CASQAVGYEQYF.

This chain connects TRBV28 to TRBJ2-7; the D gene could be TRBD1 or TRBD2 (5 bases each). Germline CDR1 MDHEN, CDR2 SYDVKM. The CDR3 length is 13 residues. Trimming took 10 bases from V and 2 from J, leaving 15 bases between them. The CDR3 region is CAILRDGTYEQYF. The CDR3 nucleotides read TGTGCCATACTTCGGGACGGCACCTACGAGCAGTACTTC.

V usage is TRBV19 and J usage is TRBJ1-5; tentatively, D is TRBD1 (5 bases). V was trimmed by 3 bases and J by 10 bases, leaving 16 bases between them. CDR1 and CDR2 from the germline V gene are LNHDA and SQIVND (reference sequence). CDR3 length: 14 amino acids. The CDR3 loop is CASSIRRVLSPQHF. In nucleotides, the CDR3 is TGTGCCAGTAGTATTCGCAGGGTGCTTTCTCCCCAGCATTTT.

V usage is TRBV7-9 and J usage is TRBJ2-7, with a weak D call TRBD2 (5 bases). The CDR3 runs to 15 residues. V lost 2 bases to trimming and J lost 3 bases, with 14 bases between them. CDR1 SEHNR and CDR2 FQNEAQ come from the germline V gene (reference sequence). The CDR3 is CASSLRSGSHYEQYF. The CDR3 coding sequence is TGTGCCAGCAGCTTAAGATCGGGATCTCACTACGAGCAGTACTTC.

This sequence joins TRBV7-3 and TRBJ2-3; D possibly corresponds to TRBD1 (6 bases). The CDR3 covers 14 residues. CDR1 and CDR2 from the germline V gene are SGHTA and FQGTGA. Trimming stripped 5 bases from V and 1 base from J, with 10 bases between. DNA of the CDR3: TGTGCCAGCAGCACTCAGGGGCGCACAGATACGCAGTATTTT. As protein: CASSTQGRTDTQYF.

The rearrangement joins TRBV6-2 or TRBV6-3 to TRBJ1-1; no firm D call. CDR1 and CDR2 (germline): MNHEY, SVGEGT. Deletions cut 0 bases from V and 6 bases from J, with 8 bases between. The CDR3 loop spans 13 amino acids. The CDR3 protein is CASSYSPVSEAFF. CDR3 DNA sequence: TGTGCCAGCAGTTACTCCCCTGTCTCTGAAGCTTTCTTT.

V usage is TRBV7-2 and J usage is TRBJ2-7; 8 bases are a match to TRBD2. Germline CDR1 and CDR2: SGHTA and FQGNSA. V lost 3 bases to trimming and J lost 3 bases; unmatched junction nucleotides: 7. The CDR3 contains 15 residues. For the CDR3, the DNA is TGTGCCAGCAGCTTTACGGGAGGGCCAGGCTACGAGCAGTACTTC. This gives the protein CASSFTGGPGYEQYF.

In this sample, this clone turned up once. This chain uses TRBV28 with TRBJ1-6; D gene uncertain. V lost 7 bases and J 6 bases, leaving 13 bases between the germline ends. The CDR3 has 14 amino acids. Germline loops: CDR1 MDHEN, CDR2 SYDVKM. Written as DNA, the CDR3 is TGTGCCAGCAAAAGCAGGAAGTCTAATTCACCCCTCCACTTT. Translation: CASKSRKSNSPLHF.

The CDR3 sequence is CASSSIPTANTGELFF. DNA of the CDR3: TGTGCCAGCAGTTCGATTCCGACCGCGAACACCGGGGAGCTGTTTTTT. The V call is TRBV6-5, the J call TRBJ2-2, with no clear D. The CDR3 loop spans 16 amino acids. In germline, CDR1 is MNHEY, CDR2 SVGAGI. The V and J ends lost 4 bases and 0 bases respectively, with 12 bases between them.

V is TRBV6-1 and J is TRBJ2-1, with 7 bases lining up with TRBD2. With V trimmed by 0 bases and J by 8 bases, 13 bases remained unmatched. CDR1 MNHNS and CDR2 SASEGT come from the germline V gene. The CDR3 extends over 17 amino acids. This CDR3 reads CASSEAGGVGPTDEQFF. The CDR3 coding sequence is TGTGCCAGCAGTGAAGCGGGGGGGGTAGGGCCTACGGATGAGCAGTTCTTC.

DNA for the CDR3: TGCGCCAGCAGCTTGGCGGACAGGGTTAAGGACACCGGGGAGCTGTTTTTT. Amino acids: CASSLADRVKDTGELFF. V is TRBV5-1 and J is TRBJ2-2; 8 nucleotides agree with TRBD1. Germline V gene sequence: CDR1 SGHRS, CDR2 YFSETQ. This CDR3 has 17 residues. With 0 bases clipped from V and 3 bases from J, the junction kept 7 bases outside the gene matches.

The chain has TRBV29-1 and TRBJ1-2; TRBD1 is a possible D gene (6 bases). The germline V gene encodes CDR1 SQVTM and CDR2 ANQGSEA. Trimming left V 2 bases short and J 2 bases short, with 12 bases between. The CDR3 is 14 residues long. The CDR3 DNA reads as TGCAGCGTTGAAAAGGGGCAGGGGAACTATGGCTACACCTTC. Translating gives CSVEKGQGNYGYTF.

The V call is TRBV7-9, the J call TRBJ1-2, with TRBD1 as a possible D gene (5 bases). Per the germline V gene, CDR1 is SEHNR and CDR2 is FQNEAQ (reference sequence). V was cut by 2 bases and J by 4 bases, with 17 bases left in between. The CDR3 spans 16 residues. As DNA, the CDR3 is TGTGCCAGCAGCTTATCCGACCCCGGCAGGGTCTATGGCTACACCTTC. It translates to CASSLSDPGRVYGYTF.

The chain carries TRBV7-2 and TRBJ1-1; D is undetermined. This CDR3 region has 16 residues. Per germline, CDR1 SGHTA and CDR2 FQGNSA. V lost 2 bases to trimming and J lost 0 bases, with 13 bases between them. CDR3 DNA sequence: TGTGCCAGCAGCTTACCTGCGATGTGGGTGAACACTGAAGCTTTCTTT. Protein sequence: CASSLPAMWVNTEAFF.

The rearrangement joins TRBV18 to TRBJ1-2; TRBD1 is a possible D gene (6 bases). Germline CDR1 is KGHSH and CDR2 is LQKENI. Between the trimmed V and J ends, which lost 2 bases and 1 base, there was a span of 8 bases. The CDR3 is 14 amino acids. The CDR3 reads CASSPTRGNYGYTF. In nucleotides, the CDR3 is TGTGCCAGCTCACCAACCAGGGGTAACTATGGCTACACCTTC.

The rearrangement uses TRBV24-1 and TRBJ1-4, with 10 bases matching TRBD1. The germline V gene has CDR1 KGHDR and CDR2 SFDVKD. Germline trimming cut 6 bases from V and 4 bases from J; bases unmatched to any gene: 7. This CDR3 comprises 16 residues. The CDR3 bases are TGTGCCACCAGTCTCGGGACAGGGGAAATTAATGAAAAACTGTTTTTT. It specifies CATSLGTGEINEKLFF.